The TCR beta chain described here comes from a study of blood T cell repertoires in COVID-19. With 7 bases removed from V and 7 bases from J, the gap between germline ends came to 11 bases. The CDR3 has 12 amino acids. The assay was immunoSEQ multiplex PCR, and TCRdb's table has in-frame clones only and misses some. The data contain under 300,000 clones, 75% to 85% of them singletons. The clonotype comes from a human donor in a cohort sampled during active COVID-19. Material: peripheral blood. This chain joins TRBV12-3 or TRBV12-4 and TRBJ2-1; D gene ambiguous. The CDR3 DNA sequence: TGTGCCAGCACCCCCGTACAGAATGAGCAGTTCTTC. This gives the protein CASTPVQNEQFF.